The next 18 T cell receptor beta chains were all read from a single sample in a study of PD-L1 blockade in urothelial cancer. As for time point: peripheral blood 6 weeks after treatment start. Here immunoSEQ multiplex PCR was the method, and the copy in TCRdb shows in-frame clones only, minus some. Here the sample spans roughly 110,000 clones, around 93% being singletons. This material consisted of PBMCs, taken around atezolizumab (anti-PD-L1) treatment. The source of these receptors is a man in his 60s with urothelial cancer.

The chain is built from TRBV6-5 and TRBJ1-5, with 8 bases lining up with TRBD1. The CDR3 consists of 15 residues. The germline V gene encodes CDR1 MNHEY and CDR2 SVGAGI. Unmatched junction bases numbered 5, after V lost 5 bases and J lost 2 bases. This chain's CDR3 is CASSTGTGGNQPQHF. The CDR3 bases are TGTGCCAGCAGTACCGGGACAGGTGGCAATCAGCCCCAGCATTTT.

The V and J genes are TRBV2 and TRBJ1-2, with 9 positions matching TRBD1. CDR3 length equals 13 residues. CDR1 is SNHLY, CDR2 FYNNEI, per germline. Unmatched junction bases numbered 6, after V lost 6 bases and J lost 7 bases. The CDR3 sequence is CASRVTGGLGYTF. DNA for the CDR3: TGTGCCAGCAGGGTGACAGGGGGTCTTGGCTACACCTTC. Filled out from reference TRBV2 and TRBJ1-2, the complete variable domain reads EPEVTQTPSHQVTQMGQEVILRCVPISNHLYFYWYRQILGQKVEFLVSFYNNEISEKSEIFDDQFSVERPDGSNFTLKIRSTKLEDSAMYFCASRVTGGLGYTFGSGTRLTVV.

J is TRBJ2-5 and V is TRBV7-9; possibly TRBD2 for D (5 bases). The germline V and J ends were trimmed by 2 bases and 9 bases, with 13 bases remaining between them. Germline CDR1 and CDR2: SEHNR and FQNEAQ (reference sequence). This CDR3 contains 13 residues. The CDR3 protein is CASSLQADSAQYF. CDR3 nucleotides: TGTGCCAGCAGCTTACAAGCGGACTCGGCCCAGTACTTC.

The chain is built from TRBV5-6 and TRBJ2-2; tentative D call: TRBD1 (6 bases). Trimming shortened V by 2 bases and J by 7 bases, and 6 bases separated the two germline ends. CDR1 and CDR2 (germline): SGHDT, YYEEEE. The CDR3 length is 12 residues. The chain's CDR3 is CASSLGGGELFF. Here the CDR3 DNA reads TGTGCCAGCAGCTTAGGGGGCGGGGAGCTGTTTTTT.

J is TRBJ1-1 and V is TRBV19; D is perhaps TRBD1 (6 bases). V lost 8 bases, J lost 3 bases, and 13 bases lay in between. Germline loops: CDR1 LNHDA, CDR2 SQIVND (reference sequence). This CDR3 spans 13 amino acids. CDR3 coding DNA: TGTGCCAGTGCCAGGGGAACGTACACTGAAGCTTTCTTT. Amino acid sequence: CASARGTYTEAFF.

The chain carries TRBV7-2 and TRBJ1-1, with 9 bases lining up with TRBD1. The CDR3 is 15 residues long. J lost 3 bases, V lost 0 bases, and 2 bases had no gene match. Germline CDR1 is SGHTA and CDR2 is FQGNSA. CDR3 coding DNA: TGTGCCAGCAGCTTAGCACAGGGGGCCCACACTGAAGCTTTCTTT. Translated: CASSLAQGAHTEAFF.

The gene calls are TRBV28 and TRBJ2-7; 9 bases line up with TRBD2. Germline CDR1 reads MDHEN; CDR2 reads SYDVKM. This CDR3 has 16 residues. With V trimmed by 6 bases and J by 2 bases, 11 bases remained unmatched. CDR3 sequence reads: CASSWQGSSGTYEQYF. CDR3 bases: TGTGCCAGCAGCTGGCAGGGGTCTAGCGGGACCTACGAGCAGTACTTC.

The rearrangement links TRBV30 to TRBJ2-2; D perhaps matches TRBD2 (6 bases). Trimming stripped 5 bases from V and 6 bases from J, with 16 bases between. CDR3 length: 14 amino acids. Germline loops: CDR1 GTSNPN, CDR2 SVGIG (reference sequence). The CDR3 is CAWGTSRVAGELFF. CDR3 bases: TGTGCCTGGGGAACTAGCCGCGTGGCCGGGGAGCTGTTTTTT. The whole variable domain, filled in from reference TRBV30 and TRBJ2-2, reads SQTIHQWPATLVQPVGSPLSLECTVEGTSNPNLYWYRQAAGRGLQLLFYSVGIGQISSEVPQNLSASRPQDRQFILSSKKLLLSDSGFYLCAWGTSRVAGELFFGEGSRLTVL.

The chain employs TRBV28 and TRBJ2-7; D uncertain. The length of the CDR3 is 14 residues. CDR1 MDHEN and CDR2 SYDVKM come from the germline V gene. Trimming removed 0 bases at V and 2 bases at J, with 8 bases between. CDR3 DNA sequence: TGTGCCAGCAGTTTATGGGCGGCAGCCTACGAGCAGTACTTC. As protein: CASSLWAAAYEQYF.

This sequence joins TRBV11-2 and TRBJ2-2, with TRBD2 matching over 9 bases. The CDR3 loop spans 17 amino acids. Germline V CDR1 and CDR2: SGHAT, FQNNGV. V was pared by 5 bases and J by 8 bases, with 15 bases of the junction left unmatched. CDR3 sequence: CASSRLRGSGRAGELFF. The CDR3 DNA sequence: TGTGCCAGCAGCCGACTCAGAGGTAGCGGGAGAGCAGGGGAGCTGTTTTTT.

This chain uses TRBV6-5 with TRBJ2-1; 10 bases map to TRBD2. The CDR3 sequence is 15 residues long. V lost 2 bases and J lost 6; bases outside the gene matches: 4. CDR1 MNHEY and CDR2 SVGAGI come from the germline V gene. The CDR3 bases are TGTGCCAGCAGTTACGTGTCTAGCGGGGGCAATGAGCAGTTCTTC. Amino acids: CASSYVSSGGNEQFF.

The chain recombines TRBV7-3 with TRBJ2-3; 7 bases line up with TRBD1. The CDR3 is made up of 13 amino acids. J was trimmed by 4 bases and V by 5 bases; bases with no gene match: 3. Germline CDR1 reads SGHTA; CDR2 reads FQGTGA. Here the CDR3 DNA reads TGTGCCAGCAGCGCTCAGGGGGCAGATACGCAGTATTTT. Translating gives CASSAQGADTQYF.

The chain couples TRBV29-1 to TRBJ2-1, with 10 nucleotides matching TRBD1. V was pared by 3 bases and J by 4 bases, with 21 bases of the junction left unmatched. CDR3 length: 20 residues. CDR1 is SQVTM and CDR2 is ANQGSEA in the germline V gene. The CDR3 spells CSVEGVGTGEEQTLYNEQFF. CDR3 DNA sequence: TGCAGCGTTGAGGGCGTAGGGACAGGGGAAGAACAAACCCTATACAATGAGCAGTTCTTC.

V gene TRBV30 combines with J gene TRBJ1-3, with D tentatively TRBD1 (7 bases). The J call is uncertain, as TRBJ2-2 better fits the DNA end. The CDR3 runs to 16 residues. The germline V gene has CDR1 GTSNPN and CDR2 SVGIG (reference sequence). In DNA, the CDR3 is TGTGCCTGGAGTCTCATAGGAGGGGGCATAACCGGGGAGCTGTTTTTT. Protein sequence: CAWSLIGGGITGELFF.

The chain has TRBV2 and TRBJ2-2, with TRBD2 as a possible D gene (5 bases). Germline V CDR1 and CDR2: SNHLY, FYNNEI. V gave up 8 bases and J gave up 1 base, with 14 bases separating them. The length of the CDR3 is 15 residues. CDR3 bases: TGTGCCAGCGGGCTAGCCGACCAGAACACCGGGGAGCTGTTTTTT. This sequence encodes CASGLADQNTGELFF.

This chain links TRBV7-2 with TRBJ2-3; TRBD2 aligns across 15 bases. The germline gives CDR1 SGHTA, CDR2 FQGNSA. The trim removed 5 bases at V and 4 bases at J, leaving 4 bases unmatched. This CDR3 comprises 16 residues. CDR3 residues: CASSQRTSGGADTQYF. DNA for the CDR3: TGTGCCAGCAGCCAGCGGACTAGCGGGGGGGCAGATACGCAGTATTTT. Full variable domain (missing parts from reference TRBV7-2 and TRBJ2-3): GAGVSQSPSNKVTEKGKDVELRCDPISGHTALYWYRQSLGQGLEFLIYFQGNSAPDKSGLPSDRFSAERTGGSVSTLTIQRTQQEDSAVYLCASSQRTSGGADTQYFGPGTRLTVL.

The chain employs TRBV12-5 and TRBJ2-1; D gene uncertain. V lost 3 bases and J lost 0, with 9 bases in between. Germline CDR1 and CDR2: LGHNT and FRNRAP. The CDR3 has 15 residues. This CDR3 reads CASGLSHSSYNEQFF. CDR3 nucleotides: TGTGCTAGTGGTTTATCCCACAGCTCCTACAATGAGCAGTTCTTC.

This chain links TRBV7-2 with TRBJ2-1; a weak D match, TRBD1 (6 bases). Germline V lookup: CDR1 SGHTA, CDR2 FQGNSA. This CDR3 is built from 14 residues. V lost 5 bases and J 8 bases, leaving 16 bases between the germline ends. Here the CDR3 DNA reads TGTGCCAGCAGCCCAGCAGGGGTTCGGGATGAGCAGTTCTTC. It codes for CASSPAGVRDEQFF. The variable domain in full, with the rest retrieved from reference TRBV7-2 and TRBJ2-1, is GAGVSQSPSNKVTEKGKDVELRCDPISGHTALYWYRQSLGQGLEFLIYFQGNSAPDKSGLPSDRFSAERTGGSVSTLTIQRTQQEDSAVYLCASSPAGVRDEQFFGPGTRLTVL.